This T cell receptor (beta chain) was retrieved from a study of pediatric ulcerative colitis. Across the whole study: Most patients had pancolitis, and two had left-sided colitis. Findings and caveats of the study: No controls had the two rectal clonotypes shared by ulcerative colitis patients.

About this clone: Its antigen remains unknown.

During colonoscopy, one to two rectal pinch biopsies were collected. The assay was run at survey level. Measured with immunoSEQ multiplex PCR; TCRdb has only the in-frame clones, and not every one. The data contain some 24,000 clones, about 69% of them singletons. This CDR3 spans 11 amino acids. V was trimmed by 7 bases and J by 4 bases, leaving 10 bases between them. Germline lookup yields CDR1 SQVTM and CDR2 ANQGSEA. The clonotype originates from a boy younger than 18 with severe ulcerative colitis. Sequences were obtained from gut tissue. The chain combines TRBV29-1 with TRBJ1-2; D unclear. CDR3 protein: CSAATLYGYTF. CDR3 DNA: TGCAGCGCTGCCACTCTCTATGGCTACACCTTC.